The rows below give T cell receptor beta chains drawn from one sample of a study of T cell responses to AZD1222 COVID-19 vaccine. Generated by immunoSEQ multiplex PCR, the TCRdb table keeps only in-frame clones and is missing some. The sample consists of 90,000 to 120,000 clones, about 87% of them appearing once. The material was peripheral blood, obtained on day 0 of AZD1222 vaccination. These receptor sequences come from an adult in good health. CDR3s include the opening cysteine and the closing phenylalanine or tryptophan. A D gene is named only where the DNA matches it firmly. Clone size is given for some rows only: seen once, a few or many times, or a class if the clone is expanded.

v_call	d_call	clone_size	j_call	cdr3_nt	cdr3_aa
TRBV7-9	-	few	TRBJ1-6	TGTGCCAGCAGCTTTGGTCAGAATAATTCACCCCTCCACTTT	CASSFGQNNSPLHF
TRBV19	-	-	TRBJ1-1	TGTGCCAGTAGCGAACAGGTTATGAACACTGAAGCTTTCTTT	CASSEQVMNTEAFF
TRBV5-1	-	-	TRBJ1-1	TGCGCCAGCAGCAGACGGGAGAATATGAACACTGAAGCTTTCTTT	CASSRRENMNTEAFF
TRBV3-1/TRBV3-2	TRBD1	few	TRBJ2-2	TGTGCCAGCAGCCTTCCCGGGACAGAGAACACCGGGGAGCTGTTTTTT	CASSLPGTENTGELFF
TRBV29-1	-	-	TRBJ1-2	TGCAGCGTTGAAGAGGAATTTTCGGGCTACACCTTC	CSVEEEFSGYTF
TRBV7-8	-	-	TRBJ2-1	TGTGCCAGCAGCTTTAGACGGAGCTCCTACAATGAGCAGTTCTTC	CASSFRRSSYNEQFF
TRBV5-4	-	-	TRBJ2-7	TGTGCCAGCAGCTACGGGGGCCCCTCGTACGAGCAGTACTTC	CASSYGGPSYEQYF
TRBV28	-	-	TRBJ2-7	TGTGCCAGCAGTTCCTGGGGGGCCCCCTACGAGCAGTACTTC	CASSSWGAPYEQYF
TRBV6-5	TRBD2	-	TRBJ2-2	TGTGCCAGCAGTTACTCGAACGGGGGGACCGGGGAGCTGTTTTTT	CASSYSNGGTGELFF
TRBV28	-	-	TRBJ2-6	TGTGCCAGCAGTTTTCCGTCGGGACACCTGAGCTCTGGGGCCAACGTCCTGACTTTC	CASSFPSGHLSSGANVLTF
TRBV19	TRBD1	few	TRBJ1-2	TGTGCCAGCAATCCCGTGGTTGACAGGGGTTATGGCTACACCTTC	CASNPVVDRGYGYTF
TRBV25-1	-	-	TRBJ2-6	TGTGCCAGCAGTGCGAGGGGGGGAGGATCTGGGGCCAACGTCCTGACTTTC	CASSARGGGSGANVLTF
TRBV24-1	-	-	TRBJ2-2	TGTGCCACGGAGGGCGGGGAAGCCGCGAACACCGGGGAGCTGTTTTTT	CATEGGEAANTGELFF
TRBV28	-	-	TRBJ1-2	TGTGCCAGCAGTTCCAACGGGGCCAACTATGGCTACACCTTC	CASSSNGANYGYTF
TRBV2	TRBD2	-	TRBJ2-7	TGTGCCAGCAGTGGGCCGGGACTAGCGGCCTACGAGCAGTACTTC	CASSGPGLAAYEQYF
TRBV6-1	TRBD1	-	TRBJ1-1	TGTGCCAGCAGTGAAGTTGTCAGGGGGAATGGGGAAGCTTTCTTT	CASSEVVRGNGEAFF
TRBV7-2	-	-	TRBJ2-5	TGTGCCAGCAGCTTTTCTCGACAGAAAGAGACCCAGTACTTC	CASSFSRQKETQYF
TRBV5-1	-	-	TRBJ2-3	TGCGCCAGCAGCTCGGACAAACGGGCAGATACGCAGTATTTT	CASSSDKRADTQYF
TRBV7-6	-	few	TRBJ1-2	TGTGCCAGCAGCTTAGCCCAGAATTATGGCTACACCTTC	CASSLAQNYGYTF
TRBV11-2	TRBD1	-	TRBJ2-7	TGTGCCAGCAGTTCCGGGACAGCCCCCTACGAGCAGTACTTC	CASSSGTAPYEQYF
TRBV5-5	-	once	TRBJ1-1	TGTGCCAGCAGCTTGGAGGCAGCTATGAACACTGAAGCTTTCTTT	CASSLEAAMNTEAFF
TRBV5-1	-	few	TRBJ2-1	TGCGCCAGCGGAAATAGTGAGCAGTTCTTC	CASGNSEQFF
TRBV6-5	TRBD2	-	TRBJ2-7	TGTGCCAGCAGTTATGGTAGCGGGGGGGCCTACGAGCAGTACTTC	CASSYGSGGAYEQYF
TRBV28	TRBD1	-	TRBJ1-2	TGTGCCAGCAGTCCACCGGACAGGGACTATGGCTACACCTTC	CASSPPDRDYGYTF
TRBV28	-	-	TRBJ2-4	TGTGCCAGCAGTACCCCCCCCGGATCGGCCAAAAACATTCAGTACTTC	CASSTPPGSAKNIQYF
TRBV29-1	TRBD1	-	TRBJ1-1	TGCAGCGCCCGGGAGGGACAGGGAGGAGCTGAAGCTTTCTTT	CSAREGQGGAEAFF
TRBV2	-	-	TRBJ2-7	TGTGCCGGTGGGCAGGCCACCTCCTACGAGCAGTACTTC	CAGGQATSYEQYF
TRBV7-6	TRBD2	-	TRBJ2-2	TGTGCCAGCAGCCCGCGGACTAGTACCACCGGGGAGCTGTTTTTT	CASSPRTSTTGELFF
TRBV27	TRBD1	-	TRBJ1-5	TGTGCCAGCAGGGGGACAGTTAGCAATCAGCCCCAGCATTTT	CASRGTVSNQPQHF
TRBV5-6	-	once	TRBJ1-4	TGTGCCAGCAGCTTGGATGCCAGGAATGAAAAACTGTTTTTT	CASSLDARNEKLFF
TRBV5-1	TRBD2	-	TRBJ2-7	TGCGCCAGCAGCTTGGGCGGCGGGGGGTCCTACGAGCAGTACTTC	CASSLGGGGSYEQYF
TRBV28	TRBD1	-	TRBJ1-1	TGTGCCAGCAGAAACCGGGACAGGGGGCTAACTGAAGCTTTCTTT	CASRNRDRGLTEAFF
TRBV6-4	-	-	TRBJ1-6	TGTGCCAGCAGTGACTTAGGCCTCCCGGGGGGGCGATTGAATTCACCCCTCCACTTT	CASSDLGLPGGRLNSPLHF
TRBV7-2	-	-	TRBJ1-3	TGTGCCAGCAGTCCGGACAGCTCCTCTGGAAACACCATATATTTT	CASSPDSSSGNTIYF
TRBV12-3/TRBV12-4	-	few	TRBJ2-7	TGTGCCAGCAGTAGACAGAATTACGAGCAGTACTTC	CASSRQNYEQYF
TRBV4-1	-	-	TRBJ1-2	TGCGCCAGCAGCCAAGACCCCACTAGGGGGGCATACTATGGCTACACCTTC	CASSQDPTRGAYYGYTF
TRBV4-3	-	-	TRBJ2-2	TGCGCCAGCAGCCAATTAACAGCCGCCGGGGAGCTGTTTTTT	CASSQLTAAGELFF
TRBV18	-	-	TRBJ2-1	TGTGCCAGCTCACCACCGGTTCGGAGCTCCTACAATGAGCAGTTCTTC	CASSPPVRSSYNEQFF